Listed here are 28 T cell receptor beta chains from one sample, sequenced in a study of response to subunit inactivated influenza vaccine. Each CDR3 protein gets one entry after TCRdb re-called the RT-PCR reads with MiXCR. The sample has approximately 500,000 distinct CDR3 sequences, about 14% seen once; the top ten hold 11%. Sequencing used PBMCs from blood, obtained approximately 12 days after vaccination. Receptors originate from a man in his forties or fifties who received an inactivated influenza vaccine.

This clonotype was seen more than once but under ten times. The chain has TRBV29-1 and TRBJ2-1; 7 nucleotides match TRBD2. V lost 3 bases to trimming and J lost 7 bases; unmatched junction nucleotides: 12. The CDR3 extends over 15 amino acids. Germline CDR1 SQVTM, CDR2 ANQGSEA. CDR3 amino acids: CSVERGRAVGNEQFF. The CDR3 nucleotides read TGCAGCGTTGAGCGGGGGAGGGCCGTAGGGAATGAGCAGTTCTTC.

This clonotype was observed a handful of times. The V call is TRBV29-1, the J call TRBJ1-1; 10 nucleotides align to TRBD1. V lost 7 bases and J lost 6; bases outside the gene matches: 8. CDR1 and CDR2 (germline): SQVTM, ANQGSEA. The CDR3 loop spans 13 amino acids. The DNA for the CDR3 is TGCAGCGCCCCGGGACAGGGGCTCGCTGAAGCTTTCTTT. It encodes CSAPGQGLAEAFF.

This clonotype was counted only a few times. The chain combines TRBV12-3 or TRBV12-4 with TRBJ2-4; 8 bases match TRBD1. V dropped 4 bases and J dropped 9; count of bases not matched to a gene: 2. This CDR3 is built from 12 residues. The CDR3 protein is CASSSGQGIQYF. The CDR3 DNA reads TGTGCCAGCAGTTCCGGACAGGGCATTCAGTACTTC.

The gene calls are TRBV6-1 and TRBJ2-3, with D possibly being TRBD2 (7 bases). The V gene lost 2 bases and the J gene lost 4 bases, with 13 bases spanning the gap. From germline, CDR1 is MNHNS and CDR2 SASEGT. The CDR3 covers 15 residues. CDR3 sequence: CASSEIYGGPDTQYF. The CDR3 bases are TGTGCCAGCAGTGAAATTTACGGGGGGCCAGATACGCAGTATTTT.

This clonotype was recorded many times. CDR3 nucleotides: TGTGCCAGCATCCGACGGGAGACGTCCTACAATGAGCAGTTCTTC. Translating gives CASIRRETSYNEQFF. The chain joins TRBV7-9 to TRBJ2-1; possibly TRBD2 for D (6 bases). V gave up 7 bases and J gave up 1 base, with 14 bases separating them. CDR1 is SEHNR, CDR2 FQNEAQ, per germline (reference sequence). The CDR3 is 15 amino acids.

The V gene is TRBV21-1, the J gene TRBJ2-7. TRBV21-1 is a recognized pseudogene. CDR3 length: 15 residues. The CDR3: CASSKERSRPYEQYF. Here the CDR3 DNA reads TGTGCCAGCAGCAAAGAGAGATCTCGACCCTACGAGCAGTACTTC.

The chain links TRBV5-6 to TRBJ2-1; D gene uncertain. Trimming took off 1 base at V and 9 bases at J, with 8 bases between the two ends. This CDR3 comprises 12 residues. In germline, CDR1 is SGHDT, CDR2 YYEEEE. CDR3 sequence reads: CASSLSRAEQFF. The DNA for the CDR3 is TGTGCCAGCAGCTTGTCCCGTGCTGAGCAGTTCTTC.

This clonotype was seen at least ten times. The chain couples TRBV12-3 or TRBV12-4 to TRBJ1-1; TRBD1 agrees at 8 bases. The CDR3 covers 15 residues. V was pared by 3 bases and J by 4 bases, with 7 bases of the junction left unmatched. The chain's CDR3 is CASSLRTGRLTEAFF. As DNA, the CDR3 is TGTGCCAGCAGTTTGAGGACAGGGAGACTCACTGAAGCTTTCTTT.

V and J are TRBV28 and TRBJ2-7; TRBD2 matches 7 bases. Looked up from germline, CDR1 is MDHEN and CDR2 is SYDVKM. The CDR3 is 14 residues long. Losses at the gene ends were 5 bases for V and 8 bases for J; bases not matched to a gene: 12. CDR3 protein: CASSNPATGGKQYF. The CDR3 nucleotides are TGTGCCAGCAGTAATCCCGCCACGGGAGGCAAGCAGTACTTC. Together with reference TRBV28 and TRBJ2-7, the CDR3 gives the full variable domain: DVKVTQSSRYLVKRTGEKVFLECVQDMDHENMFWYRQDPGLGLRLIYFSYDVKMKEKGDIPEGYSVSREKKERFSLILESASTNQTSMYLCASSNPATGGKQYFGPGTRLTVT.

This clonotype was picked up a small number of times. The genes are TRBV7-7 and TRBJ2-3; 9 bases are shared with TRBD1. CDR1 and CDR2 from the germline V gene are SSHAT and FNYEAQ (reference sequence). The ends lost 5 bases at V and 5 bases at J; junction bases unmatched: 5. This CDR3 comprises 14 residues. The CDR3 reads CASSPLDRGDTQYF. The CDR3 coding sequence is TGTGCCAGCAGCCCCTTGGACAGGGGAGATACGCAGTATTTT.

In this sample, this clonotype turned up a few times. A junction boundary mismatches the germline segment, possibly from a read error. The chain joins TRBV7-7 to TRBJ1-4, with unresolved D. Per the germline V gene, CDR1 is SSHAT and CDR2 is FNYEAQ (reference sequence). This CDR3 comprises 15 residues. The CDR3 reads CASSQTPSTNEKLFF. The CDR3 nucleotides read TGTGCTAGCAGCCAGACACCGTCAACTAATGAAAAACTGTTTTTT.

This clonotype was observed a handful of times. V usage is TRBV3-1 and J usage is TRBJ2-5; 10 nucleotides match TRBD2. The CDR3 is made up of 15 amino acids. J gave up 5 bases and V 5 bases, and 8 bases lay outside the gene matches. Germline CDR1 LGHDT, CDR2 YNNKEL (reference sequence). The CDR3 loop reads CASSFGAGGPETQYF. The CDR3 bases are TGTGCCAGCAGCTTCGGAGCGGGAGGGCCGGAGACCCAGTACTTC.

This clonotype has a handful of counts. This rearrangement joins TRBV7-6 to TRBJ1-3; a possible D gene is TRBD1 (5 bases). Germline V CDR1 and CDR2: SGHVS, FNYEAQ. V was cut by 5 bases and J by 11 bases, with 7 bases left in between. This CDR3 contains 10 residues. In nucleotides, the CDR3 is TGTGCCAGCAGCCTGGGGGCCATATATTTT. This encodes CASSLGAIYF.

The chain links TRBV6-2 or TRBV6-3 to TRBJ2-7, with 11 bases fitting TRBD1. This CDR3 has 15 amino acids. With V trimmed by 2 bases and J by 2 bases, 2 bases remained unmatched. Germline CDR1 and CDR2: MNHEY and SVGEGT. The CDR3 region is CASSYRTGGTYEQYF. For the CDR3, the DNA is TGTGCCAGCAGTTACAGGACAGGGGGCACCTACGAGCAGTACTTC.

The chain uses TRBV14 and TRBJ2-3; 7 nucleotides align to TRBD2. CDR1 SGHDN and CDR2 FVKESK come from the germline V gene. The V and J ends lost 4 bases and 0 bases, in that order; junction bases with no gene match: 4. The CDR3 length is 15 residues. As DNA, the CDR3 is TGTGCCAGCAGCCTCTGGCGGGGGAGCACAGATACGCAGTATTTT. It translates to CASSLWRGSTDTQYF.

This clonotype showed up just a few times. The CDR3 coding sequence is TGTGCCAGCAGCCGAGACAGTGATTATGGCTACACCTTC. This encodes CASSRDSDYGYTF. The gene calls are TRBV7-2 and TRBJ1-2; tentatively, D is TRBD1 (5 bases). CDR1 SGHTA and CDR2 FQGNSA come from the germline V gene. The CDR3 contains 13 residues. V lost 5 bases, J lost 5 bases, and 12 bases lay in between.

V gene TRBV5-1 combines with J gene TRBJ2-7; D might be TRBD2 (5 bases). Deletions cut 4 bases from V and 1 base from J, with 24 bases between. CDR3 size: 18 residues. Germline V gene sequence: CDR1 SGHRS, CDR2 YFSETQ. The CDR3 bases are TGCGCCAGCAGCCCATCACCCCGAGGCCAGATAGCGTCCTACGAGCAGTACTTC. Amino acids: CASSPSPRGQIASYEQYF.

This clonotype has just a few counts. This sequence joins TRBV4-3 and TRBJ2-2; weak D call: TRBD1 (6 bases). Germline values: CDR1 LGHNA, CDR2 YSLEER. The CDR3 totals 15 residues. The V end lost 2 bases, the J end lost 6 bases, and 13 bases lay between the germline ends. The CDR3: CASSQQGSAAGELFF. The CDR3 DNA reads TGCGCCAGCAGCCAACAGGGGTCAGCCGCCGGGGAGCTGTTTTTT.

In its sample, this clonotype was seen a few times. This chain connects TRBV4-1 to TRBJ1-2; D remains unclear. Trimming shortened V by 0 bases and J by 1 base, and 12 bases separated the two germline ends. CDR3 size: 16 residues. The V gene's germline CDR1 is MGHRA and CDR2 YSYEKL. The CDR3 nucleotides are TGCGCCAGCAGCCAAGATCTCTCACCACTTAACTATGGCTACACCTTC. This translates into CASSQDLSPLNYGYTF.

The table lists this clonotype with many counts. In DNA form, the CDR3 reads TGTGCCAGCAGCTTATCAGGCTGGCCCTACGAGCAGTACTTC. It yields the protein CASSLSGWPYEQYF. The J gene is TRBJ2-7, the V gene TRBV7-2; unclear D gene. Germline V lookup: CDR1 SGHTA, CDR2 FQGNSA. Trimming took 2 bases from V and 2 from J, leaving 10 bases between them. The CDR3 consists of 14 residues.

This clonotype has only a few counts. This chain uses TRBV4-1 with TRBJ1-1, with TRBD1 identical over 8 bases. V lost 2 bases and J lost 6; bases outside the gene matches: 11. CDR3 length equals 16 residues. Germline V gene lookup returns CDR1 MGHRA and CDR2 YSYEKL. CDR3 DNA: TGCGCCAGCAGCCAAACCAGCGTCCCGGGACAGGCTGAAGCTTTCTTT. Protein: CASSQTSVPGQAEAFF.

The rearrangement joins TRBV20-1 to TRBJ2-1, with D possibly TRBD2 on 5 matching bases. This CDR3 is 14 amino acids long. The V end lost 6 bases, the J end lost 7 bases, and 19 bases lay between the germline ends. Germline assignment: CDR1 DFQATT and CDR2 SNEGSKA (reference sequence). This chain's CDR3 is CSAIDQFTGNEQFF. CDR3 in DNA: TGCAGTGCCATTGATCAATTCACGGGGAATGAGCAGTTCTTC.

This clonotype was detected many times. This chain connects TRBV5-1 to TRBJ2-3; 8 bases are shared with TRBD2. The ends lost 5 bases at V and 7 bases at J; junction bases unmatched: 9. Germline values: CDR1 SGHRS, CDR2 YFSETQ. The CDR3 sequence is 14 residues long. The CDR3 DNA follows: TGCGCCAGCAGTGCCAGCGGGAGTGTAAATACGCAGTATTTT. Protein sequence: CASSASGSVNTQYF.

V is TRBV4-3 and J is TRBJ2-7, with 8 bases lining up with TRBD2. The V and J ends lost 3 bases and 4 bases, in that order; junction bases with no gene match: 11. The germline V gene encodes CDR1 LGHNA and CDR2 YSLEER. This CDR3 is built from 16 residues. DNA for the CDR3: TGCGCCAGCAGCCAGTGGCACGGGACTAGTGGTTACGAGCAGTACTTC. Translation: CASSQWHGTSGYEQYF.

The rearrangement uses TRBV12-3 or TRBV12-4 and TRBJ1-6; no reliable D call. The CDR3 consists of 12 residues. Trimming removed 5 bases at V and 13 bases at J, with 12 bases between. The CDR3 here is CASSTATGPLHF. CDR3 in DNA: TGTGCCAGCAGTACCGCTACGGGCCCCCTCCACTTT.

In its sample, this clonotype was seen a few times. The chain joins TRBV30 to TRBJ1-6; D unresolved. Germline V gene lookup returns CDR1 GTSNPN and CDR2 SVGIG (reference sequence). This CDR3 spans 12 amino acids. V shed 3 bases and J shed 18 bases, with 18 bases lying between them. In nucleotides, the CDR3 is TGTGCCTGGAGCATCAGTCCCAACGAACACCACTTT. Residues: CAWSISPNEHHF.

The chain couples TRBV4-3 to TRBJ2-7; D ambiguous. V was cut by 1 base and J by 7 bases, with 11 bases left in between. CDR1 and CDR2 (germline): LGHNA, YSLEER. The CDR3 is made up of 13 amino acids. CDR3 nucleotide sequence: TGCGCCAGCAGCCAAGTTTTGGGCTGGGAGCAGTACTTC. It codes for CASSQVLGWEQYF.

This clonotype was seen a few times. The rearrangement uses TRBV7-9 and TRBJ2-7; D not resolved. There are 13 residues in the CDR3. The V gene lost 2 bases and the J gene lost 3 bases, with 8 bases spanning the gap. Germline CDR1 is SEHNR and CDR2 is FQNEAQ (reference sequence). The CDR3 spells CASSLFPVYEQYF. CDR3 sequence (DNA): TGTGCCAGCAGCTTATTCCCGGTCTACGAGCAGTACTTC. The full variable domain, with the rest looked up from reference TRBV7-9 and TRBJ2-7, is DTGVSQNPRHKITKRGQNVTFRCDPISEHNRLYWYRQTLGQGPEFLTYFQNEAQLEKSRLLSDRFSAERPKGSFSTLEIQRTEQGDSAMYLCASSLFPVYEQYFGPGTRLTVT.